This TCR beta chain was sequenced for a study of post-analysis software for immune sequencing data (dated by TCRdb to the mid-2010s). At the level of the whole study: Disease courses on record covered relapsing-remitting, secondary progressive and progressive-relapsing multiple sclerosis, though some patients had no subtype annotation. The patient repertoires were compared against around 11 previously published healthy control repertoires obtained from donors aged 6 to 25 years. A subset of samples was prepared in parallel using single-end sample barcoding, then pooled and co-amplified after Illumina adapter ligation. Overall study results and their limits: The control group was slightly older than the multiple sclerosis patient group. Significantly higher frequencies in patients than in controls were found for several TRBV segments, including TRBV5-6, TRBV5-1 and TRBV20-1. Multiple sclerosis patients had significantly lower normalized Chao1 diversity than controls, a result that suggests substantial peripheral T-cell clonal expansion. Direct clustering with F measure showed strong co-clustering of samples prepared in the same batch, prompting a batch-effect correction.

This clonotype has more than one count but fewer than ten. The clone's antigen remains unknown. No much larger clone is present one base from it, and per-base qualities are unavailable. TCR beta repertoires were profiled from peripheral blood of about a dozen young patients with multiple sclerosis to demonstrate the VDJtools post-analysis software. The patients with multiple sclerosis were children and adolescents between roughly 6 and 16 years of age. Library method: PCR. The instrument was an Illumina HiSeq 2500. To reduce PCR and sequencing biases, unique molecular identifiers were built into the TCR beta cDNA libraries. Some 500,000 cDNA molecules were obtained for every 1 to 10 million input T cells, so each molecule roughly corresponded to one T cell. The patient libraries were prepared and sequenced with the same protocol used for the earlier healthy control dataset. Samples belonging to the same batch were prepared together, multiplexed and sequenced on a shared HiSeq lane. The study's own analysis went as follows. MIGEC was used to process the raw barcoded reads, and molecular identifier groups with only a single read were discarded before consensus assembly and CDR3 extraction. Clonotype tables were post-analysed with VDJtools, and diversity was normalized by down-sampling all datasets to the smallest sample size. To correct batch-related cross-sample contamination, repertoire overlap clustering matched CDR3 amino acid sequences but not nucleotide sequences. Using fastp trimming at Q25 and MiXCR clonotype assembly, TCRdb reanalyzed the public sequencing data and kept in-frame beta chains. Records with the same CDR3 protein are collapsed into one entry carrying the most frequent genes and DNA. TCRdb's processing, not the authors' own work, is the source of the V and J calls. The sample table contains approximately 180,000 distinct CDR3 sequences; only one count was recorded for roughly 31% of them. Over 1.2% of the sample comes from the top ten.

CDR3 length: 12 amino acids, cysteine to phenylalanine. CDR3 DNA is the only sequence kept; it has 36 bases, read in frame from the first base. Looking up the germline V gene yields CDR1 SGDLS and CDR2 YYNGEE. The trim is 0 bases for V and 7 bases for J, with a gap of 4 bases between the germline ends. The sequence is built from TRBV9 and TRBJ2-2; no D gene can be assigned with confidence. The receptor was derived from a girl aged 10-17 years with multiple sclerosis. The sample consisted of blood. The nucleotide sequence is TGTGCCAGCAGCGTAGTCGGCGGGGAGCTGTTTTTT. This sequence encodes CASSVVGGELFF.